This TCR beta chain was recovered during a study of response to subunit inactivated influenza vaccine. Study-level findings and limits: Each seasonal flu vaccination may recruit only limited new T cells, authors suggested.

Germline V lookup: CDR1 SGHDN, CDR2 FVKESK. CDR3 length: 15 residues. Trimming took 0 bases from V and 2 from J; bases not matched to a gene: 3. Turning to this clonotype: Its antigen is not identified.

MiXCR was run by TCRdb on the RT-PCR reads, yielding one entry per CDR3 protein. The data contain almost 600,000 distinct CDR3 sequences, roughly 15% of them seen just once; the ten biggest clones take up 11%. This clonotype was obtained from a man aged 50-59 years who received an inactivated influenza vaccine. The chain combines TRBV14 with TRBJ2-7, with 8 bases fitting TRBD2. The sequences come from PBMCs from blood, collected about 13 days after vaccination. In DNA, the CDR3 is TGTGCCAGCAGCCAAGACTCCGGGAGGGCCTACGAGCAGTACTTC. It encodes CASSQDSGRAYEQYF. Full variable domain (remainder filled in from reference TRBV14 and TRBJ2-7): EAGVTQFPSHSVIEKGQTVTLRCDPISGHDNLYWYRRVMGKEIKFLLHFVKESKQDESGMPNNRFLAERTGGTYSTLKVQPAELEDSGVYFCASSQDSGRAYEQYFGPGTRLTVT.